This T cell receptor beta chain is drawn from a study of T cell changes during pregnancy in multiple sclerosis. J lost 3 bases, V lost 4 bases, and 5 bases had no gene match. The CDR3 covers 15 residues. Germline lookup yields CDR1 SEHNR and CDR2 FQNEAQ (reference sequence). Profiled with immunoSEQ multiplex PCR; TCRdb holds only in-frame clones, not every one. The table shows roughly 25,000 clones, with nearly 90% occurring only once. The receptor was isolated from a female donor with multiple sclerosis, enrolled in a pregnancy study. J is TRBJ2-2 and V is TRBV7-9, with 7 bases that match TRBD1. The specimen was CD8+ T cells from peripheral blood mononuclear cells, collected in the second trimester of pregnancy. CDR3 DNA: TGTGCCAGCAGCTCTCAGACAGGGTACACCGGGGAGCTGTTTTTT. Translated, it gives CASSSQTGYTGELFF.